Listed below are T cell receptor beta chains from one sample, sequenced in a study of blood T cell repertoires in COVID-19. Only in-frame clones appear in the TCRdb table, and some are missing; sequencing was by immunoSEQ multiplex PCR. The data hold approximately 200,000 clones, with roughly 87% observed a single time. The sequencing input was PBMCs or T cells enriched from blood (not recorded which). These receptors were taken from a woman between 40 and 50 years old with acute COVID-19. Each CDR3 is given with its conserved first and last residue. Fields, in order: CDR3 protein, CDR3 DNA, clone size, V gene, CDR3 length, D gene, J gene. A D gene is named only where the DNA matches it firmly. A clone size is listed for some rows: how often the clone was seen (once, few, many), or a class if it is expanded.

CDR3aa: CASSLSGSGANVLTF; CDR3nt: TGTGCCAGCAGTCTAAGCGGCTCTGGGGCCAACGTCCTGACTTTC; abundance: NA; v_gene: TRBV27; len: 15; d_gene: NA; j_gene: TRBJ2-6
CDR3aa: CASSSVSGAYEQYF; CDR3nt: TGTGCCAGCAGCTCCGTTAGCGGGGCCTACGAGCAGTACTTC; abundance: NA; v_gene: TRBV11-2; len: 14; d_gene: TRBD2; j_gene: TRBJ2-7
CDR3aa: CASRSTGGGSLFYGYTF; CDR3nt: TGTGCCAGCAGATCTACAGGGGGCGGGTCCCTTTTCTATGGCTACACCTTC; abundance: NA; v_gene: TRBV28; len: 17; d_gene: TRBD1; j_gene: TRBJ1-2
CDR3aa: CARSLGGRWGNQPQHF; CDR3nt: TGTGCCAGAAGCTTGGGGGGGCGATGGGGCAATCAGCCCCAGCATTTT; abundance: NA; v_gene: TRBV5-3; len: 16; d_gene: NA; j_gene: TRBJ1-5
CDR3aa: CSPGEAGSTDTQYF; CDR3nt: TGCAGCCCGGGTGAAGCGGGATCGACAGATACGCAGTATTTT; abundance: NA; v_gene: TRBV29-1; len: 14; d_gene: TRBD2; j_gene: TRBJ2-3
CDR3aa: CASSQDRTGRDYGYTF; CDR3nt: TGTGCCAGCAGCCAAGACCGGACAGGGCGGGACTATGGCTACACCTTC; abundance: NA; v_gene: TRBV3-1/TRBV3-2; len: 16; d_gene: TRBD1; j_gene: TRBJ1-2
CDR3aa: CASSIMRETLNEKLFF; CDR3nt: TGTGCCAGCAGCATTATGCGGGAGACCCTAAATGAAAAACTGTTTTTT; abundance: NA; v_gene: TRBV21-1; len: 16; d_gene: NA; j_gene: TRBJ1-4
CDR3aa: CASRPQGARGYTF; CDR3nt: TGTGCCAGCAGGCCCCAGGGGGCCAGAGGCTACACCTTC; abundance: NA; v_gene: TRBV5-4; len: 13; d_gene: TRBD1; j_gene: TRBJ1-2
CDR3aa: CASSDRGVTTEAFF; CDR3nt: TGTGCCAGCTCGGACAGGGGGGTTACGACTGAAGCTTTCTTT; abundance: few; v_gene: TRBV18; len: 14; d_gene: TRBD1; j_gene: TRBJ1-1
CDR3aa: CAWTYDSPLHF; CDR3nt: TGTGCCTGGACGTATGATTCACCCCTCCACTTT; abundance: NA; v_gene: TRBV30; len: 11; d_gene: NA; j_gene: TRBJ1-6
CDR3aa: CATSSPGLSPDTQYF; CDR3nt: TGTGCCACCAGCAGTCCGGGGTTAAGCCCAGATACGCAGTATTTT; abundance: NA; v_gene: TRBV15; len: 15; d_gene: NA; j_gene: TRBJ2-3
CDR3aa: CASSLTGRAFF; CDR3nt: TGTGCCAGCAGTTTGACAGGGCGAGCTTTCTTT; abundance: NA; v_gene: TRBV12-3/TRBV12-4; len: 11; d_gene: TRBD1; j_gene: TRBJ1-1
CDR3aa: CASSPGTENIQYF; CDR3nt: TGTGCCAGCAGTCCCGGGACAGAGAACATTCAGTACTTC; abundance: NA; v_gene: TRBV6-5; len: 13; d_gene: TRBD1; j_gene: TRBJ2-4
CDR3aa: CASSQEVGPGHGEKLFF; CDR3nt: TGCGCCAGCAGCCAAGAAGTGGGTCCGGGTCATGGTGAAAAACTGTTTTTT; abundance: NA; v_gene: TRBV4-1; len: 17; d_gene: NA; j_gene: TRBJ1-4
CDR3aa: CASSETVTRTEAFF; CDR3nt: TGTGCCAGTAGTGAGACCGTGACGAGGACTGAAGCTTTCTTT; abundance: NA; v_gene: TRBV19; len: 14; d_gene: NA; j_gene: TRBJ1-1
CDR3aa: CASSAPRGGTTDTQYF; CDR3nt: TGTGCCAGCAGCGCCCCCCGCGGGGGGACCACAGATACGCAGTATTTT; abundance: NA; v_gene: TRBV9; len: 16; d_gene: TRBD2; j_gene: TRBJ2-3
CDR3aa: CASSTTRGGSEQFF; CDR3nt: TGTGCCAGCAGTACGACTCGGGGGGGGAGTGAGCAGTTCTTC; abundance: NA; v_gene: TRBV2; len: 14; d_gene: TRBD2; j_gene: TRBJ2-1
CDR3aa: CASSPSGQGGYTF; CDR3nt: TGTGCCAGCTCACCCAGTGGACAGGGAGGCTACACCTTC; abundance: NA; v_gene: TRBV18; len: 13; d_gene: TRBD1; j_gene: TRBJ1-2
CDR3aa: CASSGDRGNTIYF; CDR3nt: TGTGCCAGCAGTGGCGACAGGGGGAACACCATATATTTT; abundance: NA; v_gene: TRBV9; len: 13; d_gene: TRBD1; j_gene: TRBJ1-3
CDR3aa: CASSRLLAGGPDTQYF; CDR3nt: TGTGCCAGCAGCCGCTTACTAGCGGGGGGGCCGGATACGCAGTATTTT; abundance: NA; v_gene: TRBV27; len: 16; d_gene: TRBD2; j_gene: TRBJ2-3
CDR3aa: CASSRTSGMWNEQFF; CDR3nt: TGTGCCAGCAGCCGGACTAGCGGGATGTGGAATGAGCAGTTCTTC; abundance: NA; v_gene: TRBV7-3; len: 15; d_gene: TRBD2; j_gene: TRBJ2-1
CDR3aa: CASSQELLAGGGDEQFF; CDR3nt: TGTGCCAGCAGCCAAGAATTGCTAGCGGGGGGCGGGGATGAGCAGTTCTTC; abundance: NA; v_gene: TRBV3-1/TRBV3-2; len: 17; d_gene: TRBD2; j_gene: TRBJ2-1
CDR3aa: CASSPGLAGGSSYNEQFF; CDR3nt: TGTGCCAGCTCACCGGGACTAGCGGGGGGAAGCTCCTACAATGAGCAGTTCTTC; abundance: NA; v_gene: TRBV18; len: 18; d_gene: TRBD2; j_gene: TRBJ2-1
CDR3aa: CASSHPSSGANVLTF; CDR3nt: TGTGCCAGCAGCCACCCCAGTTCTGGGGCCAACGTCCTGACTTTC; abundance: NA; v_gene: TRBV3-1/TRBV3-2; len: 15; d_gene: NA; j_gene: TRBJ2-6
CDR3aa: CASSLGGRGVDTQYF; CDR3nt: TGCGCCAGCAGCTTGGGCGGGAGGGGTGTGGATACGCAGTATTTT; abundance: NA; v_gene: TRBV5-1; len: 15; d_gene: TRBD2; j_gene: TRBJ2-3
CDR3aa: CASSFTGGPSYNEQFF; CDR3nt: TGTGCCAGCAGCTTCACAGGGGGCCCCTCCTACAATGAGCAGTTCTTC; abundance: NA; v_gene: TRBV7-6; len: 16; d_gene: TRBD1; j_gene: TRBJ2-1
CDR3aa: CASRGDSPSYEQYF; CDR3nt: TGTGCCAGTAGGGGGGACAGTCCCTCCTACGAGCAGTACTTC; abundance: NA; v_gene: TRBV19; len: 14; d_gene: TRBD1; j_gene: TRBJ2-7
CDR3aa: CASSPGLAGEGEQFF; CDR3nt: TGTGCCAGCAGCCCGGGACTAGCGGGGGAGGGTGAGCAGTTCTTC; abundance: NA; v_gene: TRBV3-1/TRBV3-2; len: 15; d_gene: TRBD2; j_gene: TRBJ2-1
CDR3aa: CASSLGQPYGYTF; CDR3nt: TGTGCCAGCAGCCTGGGACAGCCCTATGGCTACACCTTC; abundance: NA; v_gene: TRBV5-4; len: 13; d_gene: TRBD1; j_gene: TRBJ1-2
CDR3aa: CASSIEGGNTEAFF; CDR3nt: TGTGCCAGTAGTATAGAGGGGGGGAACACTGAAGCTTTCTTT; abundance: NA; v_gene: TRBV19; len: 14; d_gene: NA; j_gene: TRBJ1-1
CDR3aa: CASSLLTGGVGELFF; CDR3nt: TGTGCCAGTAGTCTCCTGACAGGGGGTGTCGGGGAGCTGTTTTTT; abundance: NA; v_gene: TRBV19; len: 15; d_gene: TRBD1; j_gene: TRBJ2-2
CDR3aa: CASSRGLNSNQPQHF; CDR3nt: TGTGCCAGCAGCCGAGGACTGAATAGCAATCAGCCCCAGCATTTT; abundance: NA; v_gene: TRBV3-1/TRBV3-2; len: 15; d_gene: NA; j_gene: TRBJ1-5
CDR3aa: CASSRTSGGNHQQYF; CDR3nt: TGCGCCAGCAGCAGAACTAGCGGGGGGAATCATCAGCAGTACTTC; abundance: NA; v_gene: TRBV5-1; len: 15; d_gene: TRBD2; j_gene: TRBJ2-7
CDR3aa: CASSLAGSYNEQFF; CDR3nt: TGTGCCAGCAGCTTAGCGGGGTCCTACAATGAGCAGTTCTTC; abundance: NA; v_gene: TRBV5-4; len: 14; d_gene: TRBD2; j_gene: TRBJ2-1
CDR3aa: CASSFSAATSLNEQFF; CDR3nt: TGTGCCAGCAGCTTTTCAGCGGCAACTAGCCTTAATGAGCAGTTCTTC; abundance: NA; v_gene: TRBV7-9; len: 16; d_gene: NA; j_gene: TRBJ2-1
CDR3aa: CASSYRGGPRTDTQYF; CDR3nt: TGTGCCAGCAGTTACAGGGGGGGGCCTCGCACAGATACGCAGTATTTT; abundance: NA; v_gene: TRBV6-5; len: 16; d_gene: NA; j_gene: TRBJ2-3
CDR3aa: CASKPTGGGAPPYNEQFF; CDR3nt: TGTGCCAGTAAACCGACAGGGGGAGGTGCGCCACCCTACAATGAGCAGTTCTTC; abundance: once; v_gene: TRBV19; len: 18; d_gene: TRBD1; j_gene: TRBJ2-1
CDR3aa: CARDRGNTEAFF; CDR3nt: TGTGCCAGGGACAGGGGGAACACTGAAGCTTTCTTT; abundance: once; v_gene: TRBV2; len: 12; d_gene: TRBD1; j_gene: TRBJ1-1
CDR3aa: CASSVRQGLTDTQYF; CDR3nt: TGCGCCAGCAGCGTACGACAGGGGCTCACAGATACGCAGTATTTT; abundance: once; v_gene: TRBV5-1; len: 15; d_gene: TRBD1; j_gene: TRBJ2-3
CDR3aa: CASRLTGGGQYF; CDR3nt: TGTGCCAGCAGACTGACAGGGGGCGGGCAGTACTTC; abundance: NA; v_gene: TRBV12-3/TRBV12-4; len: 12; d_gene: TRBD1; j_gene: TRBJ2-7
CDR3aa: CASSIGDRGRGDTQYF; CDR3nt: TGTGCCAGTAGTATTGGGGACCGGGGGAGAGGAGATACGCAGTATTTT; abundance: once; v_gene: TRBV19; len: 16; d_gene: NA; j_gene: TRBJ2-3
CDR3aa: CASSPGGGETQYF; CDR3nt: TGTGCCAGCAGTCCAGGGGGCGGGGAGACCCAGTACTTC; abundance: once; v_gene: TRBV27; len: 13; d_gene: TRBD1; j_gene: TRBJ2-5
CDR3aa: CASGLVREGGLSPRQPQHF; CDR3nt: TGTGCTAGTGGTTTGGTACGTGAAGGGGGCCTATCTCCCCGCCAGCCCCAGCATTTT; abundance: NA; v_gene: TRBV12-5; len: 19; d_gene: TRBD1; j_gene: TRBJ1-5
CDR3aa: CASSLPGGGETQYF; CDR3nt: TGTGCCAGCAGTCTGCCGGGAGGAGGAGAGACCCAGTACTTC; abundance: NA; v_gene: TRBV28; len: 14; d_gene: TRBD2; j_gene: TRBJ2-5
CDR3aa: CASSQNREDEQFF; CDR3nt: TGCGCCAGCAGCCAAAACCGGGAGGATGAGCAGTTCTTC; abundance: NA; v_gene: TRBV4-1; len: 13; d_gene: TRBD2; j_gene: TRBJ2-1
CDR3aa: CASTGGNGEQFF; CDR3nt: TGCGCCAGTACGGGCGGGAACGGTGAGCAGTTCTTC; abundance: NA; v_gene: TRBV5-1; len: 12; d_gene: NA; j_gene: TRBJ2-1
CDR3aa: CASTAVSGYGYTF; CDR3nt: TGTGCCAGCACCGCCGTGTCGGGGTATGGCTACACCTTC; abundance: NA; v_gene: TRBV6-5; len: 13; d_gene: NA; j_gene: TRBJ1-2
CDR3aa: CASSSQETQYF; CDR3nt: TGTGCCAGCAGCTCGCAAGAGACCCAGTACTTC; abundance: NA; v_gene: TRBV11-2; len: 11; d_gene: NA; j_gene: TRBJ2-5
CDR3aa: CASSFVNGGIETQYF; CDR3nt: TGTGCCAGCAGCTTTGTAAACGGGGGGATAGAGACCCAGTACTTC; abundance: NA; v_gene: TRBV5-6; len: 15; d_gene: TRBD2; j_gene: TRBJ2-5
CDR3aa: CATSRTRESSYNEQFF; CDR3nt: TGTGCCACCAGCAGAACCCGGGAGAGCTCCTACAATGAGCAGTTCTTC; abundance: NA; v_gene: TRBV15; len: 16; d_gene: NA; j_gene: TRBJ2-1
CDR3aa: CSVDVDRAKGEAFF; CDR3nt: TGCAGCGTAGATGTGGACAGGGCGAAAGGTGAAGCTTTCTTT; abundance: once; v_gene: TRBV29-1; len: 14; d_gene: TRBD1; j_gene: TRBJ1-1
CDR3aa: CASSLGQALKTQYF; CDR3nt: TGCGCCAGCAGCTTAGGACAGGCTTTAAAGACCCAGTACTTC; abundance: NA; v_gene: TRBV5-1; len: 14; d_gene: TRBD1; j_gene: TRBJ2-5
CDR3aa: CASSPGRAGELFF; CDR3nt: TGTGCCAGCAGCCCTGGTCGGGCCGGGGAGCTGTTTTTT; abundance: NA; v_gene: TRBV5-6; len: 13; d_gene: NA; j_gene: TRBJ2-2
CDR3aa: CASSVGRANYGYTF; CDR3nt: TGTGCCAGCAGCGTAGGCAGGGCTAACTATGGCTACACCTTC; abundance: few; v_gene: TRBV9; len: 14; d_gene: NA; j_gene: TRBJ1-2
CDR3aa: CASSAEDLGAREKLFF; CDR3nt: TGTGCCAGCAGCGCAGAGGATTTGGGGGCTAGGGAAAAACTGTTTTTT; abundance: NA; v_gene: TRBV9; len: 16; d_gene: NA; j_gene: TRBJ1-4
CDR3aa: CASRTEYDGYTF; CDR3nt: TGTGCCAGCAGAACGGAGTACGATGGCTACACCTTC; abundance: few; v_gene: TRBV6-5; len: 12; d_gene: NA; j_gene: TRBJ1-2
CDR3aa: CASSSLDRYEQYF; CDR3nt: TGTGCCAGCAGCTCCCTAGACCGCTACGAGCAGTACTTC; abundance: NA; v_gene: TRBV7-2; len: 13; d_gene: NA; j_gene: TRBJ2-7